Sequencing of this T cell receptor (beta chain) was carried out in a study of CD8 T cells in Susac syndrome. About the research overall: Patients with Susac syndrome had blood drawn and were at that point therapy-naive, on corticosteroids, or on intravenous immunoglobulin alone.

Random hexamers served to reverse transcribe roughly 0.5 to 1 ug RNA. Across 54 Vbeta and 13 Jbeta, immunoSEQ multiplex PCR amplified TCR beta CDR3. Via MiXCR, TCRdb re-called the immunoSEQ multiplex PCR reads, giving one row per CDR3 protein. The sample has a few hundred thousand distinct CDR3 sequences; 94% are singletons. As concerns this clonotype: Its antigen is undetermined.

General study findings and limits: Clonal expansion was not observed in the Susac syndrome CD4+ T cell repertoires. The study recognized that its TCR sequencing and HLA analysis covered a relatively small number of individuals.

In germline, CDR1 is SGDLS, CDR2 YYNGEE. The V segment lost 3 bases and the J segment 2 bases; nucleotides outside the gene matches: 5. The CDR3 is 14 residues long. Sequenced: CD4+ T cells from PBMCs. The rearrangement links TRBV9 to TRBJ2-7; 7 bases match TRBD1. The receptor was derived from a human donor with Susac syndrome. CDR3 nucleotides: TGTGCCAGCAGCGCATCCGGGACAGCCTACGAGCAGTACTTC. Encoded protein: CASSASGTAYEQYF.